This paragraph reports one TCR beta chain. Other DNA sequences within the sample encode an identical CDR3. Trimming pared 3 bases from V and 8 bases from J, leaving 17 bases between. The CDR3 spans 15 residues. Germline lookup yields CDR1 SGDLS and CDR2 YYNGEE. The record originates from a study of blood T cell repertoires in COVID-19. Looking at the study overall: From the United States, Italy and Spain came samples of acute and convalescent COVID-19.

Original processing notes: It was from reference gene primer amplification that nucleated cell counts were estimated. Assay: immunoSEQ multiplex PCR; the TCRdb copy retains only in-frame clones and omits some. For V, J and clone size, that table is used; D and trimming come from the DNA. The table has a few hundred thousand clones, approximately 84% seen once. The specimen sequenced was peripheral blood. V and J are TRBV9 and TRBJ2-2; TRBD1 is a possible D gene (6 bases). This receptor was obtained from a person aged 70 to 80 with COVID-19, enrolled during active disease. The CDR3 here is CASSEGDAYRGELFF. In nucleotides, the CDR3 is TGTGCCAGCAGCGAGGGGGATGCTTATAGGGGGGAGCTGTTTTTT.